This TCR beta chain comes out of a study of blood T cell repertoires in COVID-19. Across the whole study: Some COVID-19 samples were acute and others convalescent; all came from the United States, Italy and Spain. PBMCs, B-cell-depleted T cells, or T cells provided the cDNA or gDNA that made up the material.

The protocol was immunoSEQ multiplex PCR, while the TCRdb copy is restricted to in-frame clones and leaves out a portion. The sample records fewer than 250,000 clones, about four fifths being singletons. J gave up 9 bases and V 1 base, and 11 bases lay outside the gene matches. In germline, CDR1 is LGHNA, CDR2 YSLEER. The CDR3 covers 18 residues. The sample was peripheral blood. The chain has TRBV4-3 and TRBJ1-6; TRBD1 matches 11 bases. This sequence was found in a woman older than 75 with acute or convalescent COVID-19. Here the CDR3 DNA reads TGCGCCAGCAGCCAAGGAGGACAGGGGGCGCGTGGTGGTTCACCCCTCCACTTT. Translating it yields CASSQGGQGARGGSPLHF.